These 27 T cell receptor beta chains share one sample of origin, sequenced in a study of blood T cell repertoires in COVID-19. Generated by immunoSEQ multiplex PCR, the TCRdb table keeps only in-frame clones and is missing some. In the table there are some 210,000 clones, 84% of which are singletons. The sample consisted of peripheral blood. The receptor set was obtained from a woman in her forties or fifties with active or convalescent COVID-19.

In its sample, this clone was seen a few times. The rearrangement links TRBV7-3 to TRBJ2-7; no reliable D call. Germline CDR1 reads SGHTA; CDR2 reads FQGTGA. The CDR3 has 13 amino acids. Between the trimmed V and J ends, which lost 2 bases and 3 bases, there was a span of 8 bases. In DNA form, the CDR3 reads TGTGCCAGCAGCTTAGAGACTTTCTACGAGCAGTACTTC. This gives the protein CASSLETFYEQYF.

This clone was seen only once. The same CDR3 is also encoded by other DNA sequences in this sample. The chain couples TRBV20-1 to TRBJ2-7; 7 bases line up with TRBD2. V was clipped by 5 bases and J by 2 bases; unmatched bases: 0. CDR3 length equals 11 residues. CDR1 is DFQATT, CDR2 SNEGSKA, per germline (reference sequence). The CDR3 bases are TGCAGTGCTCGGGGGGCCTACGAGCAGTACTTC. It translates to CSARGAYEQYF.

DNA for the CDR3: TGCGCCAGCAGCCGGGGGGACTTTAGCTCTGGGGCCAACGTCCTGACTTTC. Its protein product is CASSRGDFSSGANVLTF. V usage is TRBV5-1 and J usage is TRBJ2-6, with 7 bases lining up with TRBD2. V lost 4 bases and J lost 0; bases outside the gene matches: 7. There are 17 residues in the CDR3. CDR1 is SGHRS and CDR2 is YFSETQ in the germline V gene.

The CDR3 reads CASMRGGGGYTF. DNA for the CDR3: TGTGCCAGCATGAGGGGGGGAGGTGGCTACACCTTC. The rearrangement uses TRBV28 and TRBJ1-2; possibly TRBD1 for D (6 bases). Per the germline V gene, CDR1 is MDHEN and CDR2 is SYDVKM. The CDR3 covers 12 residues. Trimming cost V 7 bases and J 7 bases, with 13 bases left between them.

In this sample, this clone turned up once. The chain's CDR3 is CASSQDRGNTIYF. The CDR3 DNA reads TGCGCCAGCAGCCAAGATCGGGGAAACACCATATATTTT. The chain carries TRBV4-1 and TRBJ1-3; D uncertain. The CDR3 covers 13 residues. V was trimmed by 0 bases and J by 4 bases, leaving 4 bases between them. The germline CDR1 and CDR2 sequences are MGHRA and YSYEKL.

In nucleotides, the CDR3 is TGTGCCAGCAGCCTGGGGCGCGATGAAAAACTGTTTTTT. This translates into CASSLGRDEKLFF. V is TRBV11-2 and J is TRBJ1-4; possible D gene TRBD1, 5 bases. V was pared by 5 bases and J by 6 bases, with 10 bases between. Germline V lookup: CDR1 SGHAT, CDR2 FQNNGV. This CDR3 comprises 13 residues.

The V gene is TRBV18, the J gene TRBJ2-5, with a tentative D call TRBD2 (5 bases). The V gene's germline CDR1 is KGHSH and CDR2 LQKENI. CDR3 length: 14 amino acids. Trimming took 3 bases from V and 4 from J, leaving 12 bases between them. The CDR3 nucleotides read TGTGCCAGCTCACCTTGGAAAGGAGGAGAGACCCAGTACTTC. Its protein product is CASSPWKGGETQYF. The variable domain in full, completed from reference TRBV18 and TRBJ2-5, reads NAGVMQNPRHLVRRRGQEARLRCSPMKGHSHVYWYRQLPEEGLKFMVYLQKENIIDESGMPKERFSAEFPKEGPSILRIQQVVRGDSAAYFCASSPWKGGETQYFGPGTRLLVL.

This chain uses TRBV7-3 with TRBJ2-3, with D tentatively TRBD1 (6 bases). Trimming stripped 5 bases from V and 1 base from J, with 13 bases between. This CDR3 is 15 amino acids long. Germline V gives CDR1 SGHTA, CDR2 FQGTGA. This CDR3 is CASSPQGSGTDTQYF. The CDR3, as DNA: TGTGCCAGCAGCCCCCAGGGGAGCGGCACAGATACGCAGTATTTT.

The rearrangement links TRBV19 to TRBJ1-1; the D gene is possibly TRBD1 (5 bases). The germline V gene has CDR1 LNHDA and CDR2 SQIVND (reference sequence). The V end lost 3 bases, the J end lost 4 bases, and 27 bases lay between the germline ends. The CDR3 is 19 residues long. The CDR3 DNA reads TGTGCCAGTAGTATGGCCCTCGGGGCAGGGAGGGGAGTAGGCACTGAAGCTTTCTTT. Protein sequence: CASSMALGAGRGVGTEAFF. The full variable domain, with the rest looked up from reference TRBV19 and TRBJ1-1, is DGGITQSPKYLFRKEGQNVTLSCEQNLNHDAMYWYRQDPGQGLRLIYYSQIVNDFQKGDIAEGYSVSREKKESFPLTVTSAQKNPTAFYLCASSMALGAGRGVGTEAFFGQGTRLTVV.

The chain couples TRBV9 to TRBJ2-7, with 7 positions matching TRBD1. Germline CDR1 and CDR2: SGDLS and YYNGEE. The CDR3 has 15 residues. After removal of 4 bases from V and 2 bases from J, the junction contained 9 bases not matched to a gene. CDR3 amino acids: CASSYGQAGPYEQYF. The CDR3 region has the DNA TGTGCCAGCAGCTATGGACAGGCCGGGCCCTACGAGCAGTACTTC.

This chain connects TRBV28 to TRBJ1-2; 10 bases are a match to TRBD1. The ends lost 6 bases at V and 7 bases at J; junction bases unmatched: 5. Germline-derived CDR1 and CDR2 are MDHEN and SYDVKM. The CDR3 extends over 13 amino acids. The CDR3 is CASRPGTGAGYTF. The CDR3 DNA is TGTGCCAGCAGACCGGGGACAGGGGCTGGCTACACCTTC.

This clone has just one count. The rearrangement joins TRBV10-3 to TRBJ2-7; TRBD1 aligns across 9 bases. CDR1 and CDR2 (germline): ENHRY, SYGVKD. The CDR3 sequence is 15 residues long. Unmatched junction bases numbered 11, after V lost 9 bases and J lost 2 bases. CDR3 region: CAIGEGQGYPYEQYF. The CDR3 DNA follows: TGTGCCATTGGCGAGGGACAGGGCTATCCCTACGAGCAGTACTTC.

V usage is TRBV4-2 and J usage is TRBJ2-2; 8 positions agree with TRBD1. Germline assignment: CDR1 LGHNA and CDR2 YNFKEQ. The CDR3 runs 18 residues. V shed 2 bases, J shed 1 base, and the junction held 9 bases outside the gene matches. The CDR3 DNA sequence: TGTGCCAGCAGCCAAACCAGAGGGACAGGCGTGAACACCGGGGAGCTGTTTTTT. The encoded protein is CASSQTRGTGVNTGELFF.

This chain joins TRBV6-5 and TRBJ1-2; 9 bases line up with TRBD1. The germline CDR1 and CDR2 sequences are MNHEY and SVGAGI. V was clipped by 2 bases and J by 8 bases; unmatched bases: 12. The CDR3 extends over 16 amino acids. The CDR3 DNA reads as TGTGCCAGCAGTTACGATCCGGGACAGGGCTTACGGGGCTACACCTTC. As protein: CASSYDPGQGLRGYTF.

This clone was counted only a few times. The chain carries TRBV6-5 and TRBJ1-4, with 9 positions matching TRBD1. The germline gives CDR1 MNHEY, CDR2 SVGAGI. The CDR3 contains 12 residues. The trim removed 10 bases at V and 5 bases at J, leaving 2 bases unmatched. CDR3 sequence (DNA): TGTGCCACCGGGACAGGGAATGAAAAACTGTTTTTT. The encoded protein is CATGTGNEKLFF.

In DNA form, the CDR3 reads TGTGCCAGCAGCTTCCCCGACAGCAACTATGGCTACACCTTC. Encoded protein: CASSFPDSNYGYTF. The V gene is TRBV11-2, the J gene TRBJ1-2; possibly TRBD1 for D (5 bases). The CDR3 has 14 residues. The V gene lost 3 bases and the J gene lost 2 bases, with 10 bases spanning the gap. Germline CDR1 reads SGHAT; CDR2 reads FQNNGV.

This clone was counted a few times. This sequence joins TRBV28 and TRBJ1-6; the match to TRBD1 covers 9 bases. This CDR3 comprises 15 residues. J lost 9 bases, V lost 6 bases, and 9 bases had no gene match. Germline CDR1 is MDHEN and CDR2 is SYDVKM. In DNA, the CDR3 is TGTGCCAGCAGCACCGGACAGGGGAGGTTTTCACCCCTCCACTTT. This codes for CASSTGQGRFSPLHF.

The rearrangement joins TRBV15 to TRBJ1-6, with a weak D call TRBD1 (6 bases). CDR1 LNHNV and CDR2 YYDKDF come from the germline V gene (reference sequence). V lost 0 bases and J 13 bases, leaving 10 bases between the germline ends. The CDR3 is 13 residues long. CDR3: CATSREGGGPLHF. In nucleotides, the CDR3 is TGTGCCACCAGCAGAGAAGGGGGGGGTCCCCTCCACTTT.

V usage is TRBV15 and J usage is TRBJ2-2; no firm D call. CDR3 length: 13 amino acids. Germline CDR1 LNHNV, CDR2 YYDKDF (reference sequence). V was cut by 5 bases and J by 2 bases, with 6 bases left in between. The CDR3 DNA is TGTGCCACCAGCGGCCCTAACACCGGGGAGCTGTTTTTT. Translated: CATSGPNTGELFF.

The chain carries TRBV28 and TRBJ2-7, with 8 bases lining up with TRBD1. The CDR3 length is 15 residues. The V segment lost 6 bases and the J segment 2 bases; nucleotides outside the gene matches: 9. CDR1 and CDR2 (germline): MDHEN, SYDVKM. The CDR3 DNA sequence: TGTGCCAGCAGGCCAGGGGACAGGATCGCCTACGAGCAGTACTTC. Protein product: CASRPGDRIAYEQYF. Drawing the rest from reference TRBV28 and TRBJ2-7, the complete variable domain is DVKVTQSSRYLVKRTGEKVFLECVQDMDHENMFWYRQDPGLGLRLIYFSYDVKMKEKGDIPEGYSVSREKKERFSLILESASTNQTSMYLCASRPGDRIAYEQYFGPGTRLTVT.

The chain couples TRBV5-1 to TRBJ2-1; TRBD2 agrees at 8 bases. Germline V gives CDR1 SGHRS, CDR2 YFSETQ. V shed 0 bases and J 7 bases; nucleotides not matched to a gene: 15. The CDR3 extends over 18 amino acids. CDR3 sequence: CASSLGSSGFSKFNEQFF. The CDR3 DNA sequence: TGCGCCAGCAGCTTGGGCTCTAGCGGGTTCTCAAAATTTAATGAGCAGTTCTTC.

CDR3 DNA: TGTGCCACCAGTGAACGACTCGGGACAGGACGTCACACCGGGGAGCTGTTTTTT. It translates to CATSERLGTGRHTGELFF. The rearrangement links TRBV24-1 to TRBJ2-2; TRBD1 agrees at 8 bases. There are 18 residues in the CDR3. V gave up 4 bases and J gave up 3 bases; unmatched junction bases: 12. Germline loops: CDR1 KGHDR, CDR2 SFDVKD.

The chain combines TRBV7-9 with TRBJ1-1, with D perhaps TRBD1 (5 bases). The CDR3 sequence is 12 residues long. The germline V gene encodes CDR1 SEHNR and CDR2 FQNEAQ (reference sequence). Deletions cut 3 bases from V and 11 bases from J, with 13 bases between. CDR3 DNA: TGTGCCAGCAGCTTCGAGAAGGGGCGGGCTTTCTTT. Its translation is CASSFEKGRAFF.

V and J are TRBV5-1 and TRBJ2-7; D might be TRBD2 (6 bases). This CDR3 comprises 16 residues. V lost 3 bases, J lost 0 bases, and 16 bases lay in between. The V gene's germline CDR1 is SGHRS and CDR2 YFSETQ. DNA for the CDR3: TGCGCCAGCAGCTCCTTCTTGGGCGGGACCTCCTACGAGCAGTACTTC. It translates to CASSSFLGGTSYEQYF.

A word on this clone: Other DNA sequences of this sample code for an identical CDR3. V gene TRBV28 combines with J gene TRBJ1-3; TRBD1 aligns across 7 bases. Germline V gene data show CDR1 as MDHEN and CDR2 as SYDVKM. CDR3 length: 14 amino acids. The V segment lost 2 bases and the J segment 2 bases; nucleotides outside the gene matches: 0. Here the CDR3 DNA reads TGTGCCAGCAGTTTAGACAGGGCTGGAAACACCATATATTTT. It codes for CASSLDRAGNTIYF.

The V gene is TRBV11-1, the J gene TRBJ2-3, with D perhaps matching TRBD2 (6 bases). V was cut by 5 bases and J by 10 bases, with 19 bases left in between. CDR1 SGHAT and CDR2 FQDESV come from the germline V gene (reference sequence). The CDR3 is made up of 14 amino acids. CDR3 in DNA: TGTGCCAGCAGCCCCCATGGAGGAGGGGTGGCGCAGTATTTT. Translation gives CASSPHGGGVAQYF.

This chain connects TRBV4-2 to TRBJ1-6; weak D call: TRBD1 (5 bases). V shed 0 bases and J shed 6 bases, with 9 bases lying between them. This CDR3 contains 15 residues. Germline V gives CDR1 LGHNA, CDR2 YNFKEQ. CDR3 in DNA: TGTGCCAGCAGCCAAGATGGGGCAGTTAATTCACCCCTCCACTTT. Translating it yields CASSQDGAVNSPLHF.